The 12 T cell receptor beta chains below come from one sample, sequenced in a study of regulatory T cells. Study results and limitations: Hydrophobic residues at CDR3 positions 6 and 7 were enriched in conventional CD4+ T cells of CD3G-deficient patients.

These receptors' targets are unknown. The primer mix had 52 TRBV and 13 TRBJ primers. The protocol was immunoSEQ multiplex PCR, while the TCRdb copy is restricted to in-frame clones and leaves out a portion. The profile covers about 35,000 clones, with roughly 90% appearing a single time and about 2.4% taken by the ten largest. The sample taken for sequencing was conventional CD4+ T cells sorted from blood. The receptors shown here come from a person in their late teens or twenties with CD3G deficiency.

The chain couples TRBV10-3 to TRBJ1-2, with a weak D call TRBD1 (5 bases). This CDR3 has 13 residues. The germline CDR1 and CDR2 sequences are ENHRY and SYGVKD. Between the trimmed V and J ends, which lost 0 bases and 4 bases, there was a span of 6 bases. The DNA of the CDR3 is TGTGCCATCAGTGAGTCGGGACCCTATGGCTACACCTTC. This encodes CAISESGPYGYTF.

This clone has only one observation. The CDR3, as DNA: TGTGCCATCACCGACCCTAGCGGGGAACACAATGAGCAGTTCTTC. Translated: CAITDPSGEHNEQFF. The V and J genes are TRBV10-3 and TRBJ2-1; 9 bases fit TRBD2. The CDR3 runs 15 residues. Germline assignment: CDR1 ENHRY and CDR2 SYGVKD. V shed 7 bases and J 5 bases; nucleotides not matched to a gene: 9.

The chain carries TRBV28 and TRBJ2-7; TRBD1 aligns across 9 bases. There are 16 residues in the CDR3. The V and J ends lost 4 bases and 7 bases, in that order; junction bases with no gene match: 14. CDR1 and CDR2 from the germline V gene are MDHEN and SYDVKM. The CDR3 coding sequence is TGTGCCAGCAGTTCATCCGGGACAGGGATTAGTTATGAGCAGTACTTC. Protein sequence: CASSSSGTGISYEQYF.

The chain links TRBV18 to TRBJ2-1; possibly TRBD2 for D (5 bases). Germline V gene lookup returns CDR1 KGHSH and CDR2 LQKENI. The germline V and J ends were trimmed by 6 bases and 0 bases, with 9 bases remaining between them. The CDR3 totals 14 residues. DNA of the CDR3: TGTGCCAGCTCGGACTTTAACTCCTACAATGAGCAGTTCTTC. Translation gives CASSDFNSYNEQFF.

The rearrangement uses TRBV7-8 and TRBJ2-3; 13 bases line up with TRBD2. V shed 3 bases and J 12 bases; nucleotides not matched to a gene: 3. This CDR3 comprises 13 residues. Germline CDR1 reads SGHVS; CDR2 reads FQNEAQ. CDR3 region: CASSLGLAGIQYF. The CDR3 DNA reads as TGTGCCAGCAGCTTGGGACTAGCGGGAATACAGTATTTT. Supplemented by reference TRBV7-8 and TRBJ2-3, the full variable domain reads GAGVSQSPRYKVAKRGQDVALRCDPISGHVSLFWYQQALGQGPEFLTYFQNEAQLDKSGLPSDRFFAERPEGSVSTLKIQRTQQEDSAVYLCASSLGLAGIQYFGPGTRLTVL.

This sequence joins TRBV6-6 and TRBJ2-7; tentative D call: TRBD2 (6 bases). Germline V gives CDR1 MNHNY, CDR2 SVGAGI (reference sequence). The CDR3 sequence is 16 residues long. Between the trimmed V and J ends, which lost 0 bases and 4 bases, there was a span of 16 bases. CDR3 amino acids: CASSYSVRDSVYEQYF. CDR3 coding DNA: TGTGCCAGCAGTTACTCAGTAAGGGACTCAGTATACGAGCAGTACTTC.

Here the CDR3 reads CASSPAGRKGETQYF. The CDR3 nucleotides are TGTGCCAGCTCACCGGCAGGGCGAAAAGGAGAGACCCAGTACTTC. This chain joins TRBV18 and TRBJ2-5; weak D call: TRBD1 (5 bases). The CDR3 length is 15 residues. V shed 3 bases and J shed 4 bases, with 15 bases lying between them. Looked up from germline, CDR1 is KGHSH and CDR2 is LQKENI.

The CDR3 coding sequence is TGTGCCAGCAGCATTAGCGGGGCCTACGAGCAGTACTTC. Its protein product is CASSISGAYEQYF. V and J are TRBV7-2 and TRBJ2-7; TRBD2 agrees at 8 bases. CDR1 is SGHTA and CDR2 is FQGNSA in the germline V gene. The J segment lost 2 bases and the V segment lost 5 bases, leaving 2 bases of the junction unmatched. The CDR3 has 13 residues.

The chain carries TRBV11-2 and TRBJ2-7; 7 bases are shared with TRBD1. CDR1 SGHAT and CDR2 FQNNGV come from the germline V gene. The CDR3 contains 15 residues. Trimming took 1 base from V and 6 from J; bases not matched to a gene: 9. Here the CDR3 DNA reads TGTGCCAGCAGCTTAGGGGCCGGACAGGTCACCGAGCAGTACTTC. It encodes CASSLGAGQVTEQYF.

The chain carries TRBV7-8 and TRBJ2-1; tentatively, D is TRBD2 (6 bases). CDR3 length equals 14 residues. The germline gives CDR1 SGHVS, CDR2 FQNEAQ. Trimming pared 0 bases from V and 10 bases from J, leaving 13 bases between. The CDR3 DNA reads TGTGCCAGCAGCTTAGCGAGTAGCGGCAGCGAGCAGTTCTTC. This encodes CASSLASSGSEQFF.

The CDR3 DNA is TGTGCCAGCAGGGGAGGCCCGCGTTACGAGCAGTACTTC. Translation gives CASRGGPRYEQYF. This chain joins TRBV28 and TRBJ2-7; TRBD2 might be the D (6 bases). This CDR3 region has 13 residues. Germline V gives CDR1 MDHEN, CDR2 SYDVKM. The V end lost 6 bases, the J end lost 4 bases, and 13 bases lay between the germline ends.

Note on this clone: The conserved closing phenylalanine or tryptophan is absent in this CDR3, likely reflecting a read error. Here the CDR3 DNA reads TGCGCCAGCAGTGAGGCCAGGGGCTATGGCTACACCCTC. It encodes CASSEARGYGYTL. The rearrangement joins TRBV10-2 to TRBJ1-2, with D tentatively TRBD1 (6 bases). The ends were cut back, 2 bases at V and 4 bases at J, with 8 bases in the middle. The V gene's germline CDR1 is WSHSY and CDR2 SAAADI. The CDR3 spans 13 residues.